This is a list of T cell receptor beta chains from one sample in a study of OX40 agonist ivuxolimab in advanced cancers. TCRdb keeps only in-frame clones here, not all; method: immunoSEQ multiplex PCR. The table records fewer than 65,000 clones, roughly 91% of them present only once. Sequenced material: CD4+ or CD8+ T cells sorted from blood, taken in a trial of the OX40 agonist ivuxolimab. Receptors were obtained from an adult with an advanced solid tumor such as melanoma, head and neck, liver or kidney cancer. Each CDR3 is given with its conserved first and last residue. D genes are given only for firm matches. Rows may omit the clone size; those that give it use once, few, many or a size class.

J gene	V gene	clone size	D gene	CDR3 DNA	CDR3 protein
TRBJ1-4	TRBV28	-	-	TGTGCCAGCAGTATCTCCGATGGGGGTGAAAAACTGTTTTTT	CASSISDGGEKLFF
TRBJ1-2	TRBV9	-	TRBD1	TGTGCCAGCAGCGCCGCACAGGGGGCCTATGGCTACACCTTC	CASSAAQGAYGYTF
TRBJ2-7	TRBV5-1	-	TRBD1	TGCGCCAGCAGCCTAGGACAGGGAAGGGTTAACGAGCAGTACTTC	CASSLGQGRVNEQYF
TRBJ2-1	TRBV18	-	-	TGTGCCAGCTCGCAAAACGGGTTGGAGGGCGATGAGCAGTTCTTC	CASSQNGLEGDEQFF
TRBJ2-5	TRBV6-5	-	TRBD2	TGTGCCAGCAGTTGGACTAGCGGGGGGGCCGGGGAGACCCAGTACTTC	CASSWTSGGAGETQYF
TRBJ2-2	TRBV7-3	-	-	TGTGCCAGCAGTTTAGACATGGCCGGGGAGCTGTTTTTT	CASSLDMAGELFF
TRBJ2-3	TRBV27	-	-	TGTGCCAGCAGTCCCCACTACTCCGCGGGCACAGATACGCAGTATTTT	CASSPHYSAGTDTQYF
TRBJ2-5	TRBV9	-	TRBD2	TGTGCCAGCACCCCCACCGTGGGGAGGGAAGAGACCCAGTACTTC	CASTPTVGREETQYF
TRBJ1-2	TRBV5-1	-	TRBD1	TGCGCCAGTACGAAAGGGACAGGCAACTATGGCTACACCTTC	CASTKGTGNYGYTF
TRBJ1-1	TRBV28	once	TRBD1	TGTGCCAGCAGTCCCTGGGACAGGGACACTGAAGCTTTCTTT	CASSPWDRDTEAFF